The clone carrying this T cell receptor (beta chain) has only a few counts. TCRdb passed the 5' RACE reads through MiXCR, listing each CDR3 protein once. The data show roughly 99,000 distinct CDR3 sequences, with around 10% seen just once and 6.5% to 8% held by the top ten. Germline CDR1 is DFQATT and CDR2 is SNEGSKA (reference sequence). V lost 3 bases and J 5 bases, leaving 8 bases between the germline ends. The CDR3 has 12 amino acids. This sample is part of a study of early T cells in non-severe SARS-CoV-2 infection. The specimen was whole blood. J is TRBJ2-4 and V is TRBV20-1; possible D gene TRBD1, 5 bases. The clonotype comes from an adult who was a healthcare worker with PCR-confirmed SARS-CoV-2 infection or an uninfected control (not recorded which). The chain's CDR3 is CSASGRENIQYF. The CDR3 coding sequence is TGCAGTGCTAGCGGCAGGGAAAACATTCAGTACTTC.